This TCR beta chain appears in the sequencing data of a study of T cell responses to AZD1222 COVID-19 vaccine. This clone was observed a few times. Antigen unknown. The assay was immunoSEQ multiplex PCR, and TCRdb's table has in-frame clones only and misses some. The sample lists more than 95,000 clones; 80% to 90% were seen once. Notes on the study in general: Donor demographics were predominantly white British with a female majority; clonal diversity may be underestimated.

Per germline, CDR1 LGHDT and CDR2 YNNKEL (reference sequence). V lost 0 bases to trimming and J lost 10 bases, with 9 bases between them. The CDR3 length is 12 residues. The source was peripheral blood, collected on day 0 of MenACWY control vaccination. The TCR originated in an adult in good health. This sequence joins TRBV3-1 (or the pseudogene TRBV3-2) and TRBJ1-1; D may be TRBD1 (6 bases). CDR3 sequence: CASSQDEQGAFF. Here the CDR3 DNA reads TGTGCCAGCAGCCAAGATGAACAGGGAGCTTTCTTT.